The present T cell receptor (beta chain) was sequenced within a study of blood T cells in healthy people across ages. The study's findings and limits: Observed TCR beta diversity per million T cells went down as age went up. This fall followed a roughly linear course with age. Naive CD4+ cell counts and diversity both ran higher in long-lived than in aged donors.

Remarks on this clonotype: Its antigen is undetermined. A read error is possible here, since a much larger clone lies one base away.

Germline values: CDR1 SGHRS, CDR2 YFSETQ. This CDR3 is 15 amino acids long. Alongside a J-beta primer mix, a sample-barcoded 5' primer served in a second PCR lasting roughly 7 to 11 cycles. Every molecule of cDNA carried a tag from a template-switch adaptor with 12 random nucleotides. TCRdb re-analysed the 5' RACE reads in MiXCR, keeping a single row per CDR3 protein. In the table there are around 850,000 distinct CDR3 sequences, roughly 35% of which are singletons. The chain joins TRBV5-1 to TRBJ2-4; D remains unclear. This TCR derives from a young man in good health. The sequencing sample was made of blood. The CDR3 sequence: CVSSLAPGAKNIQYF. Written as DNA, the CDR3 is TGCGTCAGCAGCTTGGCCCCGGGAGCCAAAAACATTCAGTACTTC.